These 24 T cell receptor beta chains share one sample of origin, sequenced in a study of blood T cell repertoires in COVID-19 (dated by TCRdb to about 2020). The protocol used for the library was the immunoSEQ multiplex PCR assay. The table was pulled from immuneACCESS by TCRdb, which kept in-frame rearrangements only. Such tables lose some clones; where checked, under half of the loss comes from unresolved V genes, and the rest has no known cause. Present in this sample are 100,000 to 120,000 clones, roughly 85% of which were seen just once. The ten top clones hold 16% of the sample. The sample consisted of peripheral blood. The source of these receptors is an elderly woman with active or convalescent COVID-19.

The J gene is TRBJ2-1, the V gene TRBV6-5; 7 nucleotides match TRBD1. CDR3 size: 15 residues. Looked up from germline, CDR1 is MNHEY and CDR2 is SVGAGI. With V trimmed by 5 bases and J by 0 bases, 4 bases remained unmatched. CDR3 sequence (DNA): TGTGCCAGCAGTACGGACAGGAGCTCCTACAATGAGCAGTTCTTC. Residues: CASSTDRSSYNEQFF.

The gene calls are TRBV18 and TRBJ2-7; 13 bases map to TRBD2. Losses at the gene ends were 5 bases for V and 3 bases for J; bases not matched to a gene: 16. CDR1 KGHSH and CDR2 LQKENI come from the germline V gene. This CDR3 contains 19 residues. In DNA form, the CDR3 reads TGTGCCAGCTCATCTCCCACCCCCTCTGGGACTAGCGGGAACTACGAGCAGTACTTC. It is translated as CASSSPTPSGTSGNYEQYF.

The J gene is TRBJ2-3, the V gene TRBV5-4; no reliable D call. The V and J ends lost 4 bases and 2 bases respectively, with 11 bases between them. The CDR3 has 14 amino acids. Germline V gene lookup returns CDR1 SGHNT and CDR2 YYREEE (reference sequence). CDR3 coding DNA: TGTGCCAGCAGCCAGACTCGTAACACAGATACGCAGTATTTT. It translates to CASSQTRNTDTQYF.

This clone was seen a handful of times. The J gene is TRBJ1-2, the V gene TRBV5-6; TRBD1 matches 7 bases. This CDR3 has 15 residues. Looked up from germline, CDR1 is SGHDT and CDR2 is YYEEEE. With V trimmed by 1 base and J by 3 bases, 6 bases remained unmatched. The CDR3 nucleotides read TGTGCCAGCAGCTTGTTTGACAGGGCTGACTATGGCTACACCTTC. This codes for CASSLFDRADYGYTF.

The rearrangement joins TRBV16 to TRBJ2-7, with 9 positions matching TRBD2. The trim removed 0 bases at V and 3 bases at J, leaving 6 bases unmatched. Germline-derived CDR1 and CDR2 are KGHSY and FQNENV. The CDR3 totals 16 residues. CDR3: CASSQSPRTSDYEQYF. The CDR3 nucleotides are TGTGCCAGCAGCCAATCCCCCAGGACTAGCGACTACGAGCAGTACTTC. The variable domain in full, with the rest retrieved from reference TRBV16 and TRBJ2-7, is GEEVAQTPKHLVRGEGQKAKLYCAPIKGHSYVFWYQQVLKNEFKFLISFQNENVFDETGMPKERFSAKCLPNSPCSLEIQATKLEDSAVYFCASSQSPRTSDYEQYFGPGTRLTVT.

The rearrangement links TRBV2 to TRBJ2-5, with 12 positions matching TRBD2. V gave up 6 bases and J gave up 4 bases; unmatched junction bases: 9. The CDR3 is made up of 16 amino acids. Per germline, CDR1 SNHLY and CDR2 FYNNEI. The CDR3 loop reads CASSPFPGLAGETQYF. The CDR3 DNA follows: TGTGCCAGCAGCCCTTTTCCGGGACTAGCGGGAGAGACCCAGTACTTC.

The chain combines TRBV7-8 with TRBJ2-1; TRBD2 agrees at 13 bases. The V gene's germline CDR1 is SGHVS and CDR2 FQNEAQ. J lost 1 base, V lost 5 bases, and 8 bases had no gene match. The CDR3 covers 18 residues. In DNA, the CDR3 is TGTGCCAGCAGCCCCGGACTAGCGGGAGTTTTTTCCTACAATGAGCAGTTCTTC. Its protein product is CASSPGLAGVFSYNEQFF.

This clone was seen only once. The chain recombines TRBV27 with TRBJ2-2; 9 bases fit TRBD2. V shed 7 bases, J shed 2 bases, and the junction held 8 bases outside the gene matches. The CDR3 runs to 16 residues. Germline V gene data show CDR1 as MNHEY and CDR2 as SMNVEV (reference sequence). The CDR3 sequence: CASTGLAIYNTGELFF. The CDR3 nucleotides read TGTGCCAGCACCGGACTAGCGATTTACAACACCGGGGAGCTGTTTTTT.

This clone was picked up a small number of times. The same CDR3 can be traced to other DNA sequences in this sample. V and J are TRBV6-5 and TRBJ1-1, with TRBD1 matching over 8 bases. The CDR3 consists of 13 residues. Germline V lookup: CDR1 MNHEY, CDR2 SVGAGI. The J segment lost 5 bases and the V segment lost 3 bases, leaving 2 bases of the junction unmatched. CDR3 DNA sequence: TGTGCCAGCAGTTATAACAGGGGGACTGAAGCTTTCTTT. It is translated as CASSYNRGTEAFF.

The chain employs TRBV25-1 and TRBJ2-2; no definite D call. The V and J ends lost 4 bases and 5 bases respectively, with 11 bases between them. CDR3 size: 14 residues. Germline V CDR1 and CDR2: MGHDK, SYGVNS. CDR3 nucleotide sequence: TGTGCCAGCAGTGCGCCTAGTATAACCGGGGAGCTGTTTTTT. Its translation: CASSAPSITGELFF.

The chain is built from TRBV2 and TRBJ1-1, with TRBD1 identical over 11 bases. CDR1 is SNHLY and CDR2 is FYNNEI in the germline V gene. With 5 bases clipped from V and 3 bases from J, the junction kept 5 bases outside the gene matches. There are 15 residues in the CDR3. The CDR3 DNA follows: TGTGCCAGCAGTTGGACAGGGGGCGGAGACACTGAAGCTTTCTTT. This gives the protein CASSWTGGGDTEAFF.

The CDR3 nucleotides read TGTGCCAGCAGTTCACCCAGGGGCGGGCATGGCTACACCTTC. This gives the protein CASSSPRGGHGYTF. The V call is TRBV28, the J call TRBJ1-2, with D maybe TRBD1 (6 bases). Germline V CDR1 and CDR2: MDHEN, SYDVKM. The CDR3 covers 14 residues. Trimming shortened V by 4 bases and J by 6 bases, and 15 bases separated the two germline ends.

This clone was found once. The sample carries other DNA sequences with the same CDR3. The chain carries TRBV7-2 and TRBJ2-5, with 12 bases aligning to TRBD2. J was trimmed by 4 bases and V by 5 bases; bases with no gene match: 2. The V gene's germline CDR1 is SGHTA and CDR2 FQGNSA. The CDR3 contains 14 residues. CDR3 region: CASSPGLAGETQYF. The CDR3 DNA follows: TGTGCCAGCAGCCCGGGACTAGCGGGAGAGACCCAGTACTTC.

This clone has at least ten counts. V usage is TRBV7-9 and J usage is TRBJ2-2; D ambiguous. This CDR3 is built from 15 residues. CDR1 and CDR2 from the germline V gene are SEHNR and FQNEAQ (reference sequence). Trimming left V 4 bases short and J 5 bases short, with 14 bases between. The CDR3: CASSSTTQWTGELFF. DNA of the CDR3: TGTGCCAGCAGCTCCACAACCCAGTGGACCGGGGAGCTGTTTTTT.

J is TRBJ1-1 and V is TRBV7-2; D is unresolved. Germline CDR1 is SGHTA and CDR2 is FQGNSA. This CDR3 spans 13 amino acids. Trimming cost V 4 bases and J 1 base, with 7 bases left between them. In nucleotides, the CDR3 is TGTGCCAGCAGCTATGACAAGAACACTGAAGCTTTCTTT. Encoded protein: CASSYDKNTEAFF.

This CDR3 is CASSVRPPGQGTDTQYF. The CDR3 coding sequence is TGTGCCAGCAGCGTTAGGCCCCCGGGACAGGGCACAGATACGCAGTATTTT. V usage is TRBV9 and J usage is TRBJ2-3, with 8 positions matching TRBD1. The germline V gene has CDR1 SGDLS and CDR2 YYNGEE. The V gene end was trimmed by 2 bases and the J gene end by 1 base; junction bases not matched to a gene: 9. The CDR3 extends over 17 amino acids.

The CDR3 region is CSAPGLAGITDTQYF. The CDR3 DNA reads TGCAGCGCCCCCGGACTAGCGGGGATCACAGATACGCAGTATTTT. This chain connects TRBV29-1 to TRBJ2-3; TRBD2 matches at 12 bases. The CDR3 is made up of 15 amino acids. V lost 7 bases, J lost 2 bases, and 7 bases stayed unmatched. CDR1 and CDR2 from the germline V gene are SQVTM and ANQGSEA.

The V call is TRBV29-1, the J call TRBJ1-1; D remains unclear. Germline lookup yields CDR1 SQVTM and CDR2 ANQGSEA. The CDR3 runs to 14 residues. With 6 bases removed from V and 5 bases from J, the gap between germline ends came to 19 bases. The CDR3 region has the DNA TGCAGCGTCCGGGGAGGACGGACTTCTACTGAAGCTTTCTTT. Its protein product is CSVRGGRTSTEAFF.

The chain recombines TRBV7-9 with TRBJ2-7, with TRBD1 identical over 8 bases. The germline gives CDR1 SEHNR, CDR2 FQNEAQ (reference sequence). V dropped 4 bases and J dropped 4; count of bases not matched to a gene: 15. CDR3 length: 17 amino acids. The CDR3 DNA sequence: TGTGCCAGCAGCTACACGCCATCCTCAGGGGGCGAATACGAGCAGTACTTC. As protein: CASSYTPSSGGEYEQYF.

This chain links TRBV7-2 with TRBJ2-2; TRBD2 matches at 11 bases. The J segment lost 7 bases and the V segment lost 3 bases, leaving 4 bases of the junction unmatched. This CDR3 spans 15 amino acids. Germline loops: CDR1 SGHTA, CDR2 FQGNSA. The CDR3 DNA sequence: TGTGCCAGCAGCTTCACTAGCGGGAGTGGCGGGGAGCTGTTTTTT. This sequence encodes CASSFTSGSGGELFF.

The sample holds one count of this clone. The CDR3 DNA reads as TGTGCCACCCCGGACTCCCGTGCCGGTGGACTGCGGGATGGCTACACCTTC. This translates into CATPDSRAGGLRDGYTF. V is TRBV28 and J is TRBJ1-2, with no clear D. V lost 10 bases and J lost 6, with 30 bases in between. Per germline, CDR1 MDHEN and CDR2 SYDVKM. The CDR3 extends over 17 amino acids.

This sequence joins TRBV6-5 and TRBJ2-1; D unclear. Trimming removed 5 bases at V and 5 bases at J, with 10 bases between. Germline values: CDR1 MNHEY, CDR2 SVGAGI. The CDR3 has 13 residues. The CDR3 reads CASSRLLHNEQFF. The CDR3 nucleotides are TGTGCCAGCAGTCGCCTACTCCACAATGAGCAGTTCTTC.

This chain links TRBV19 with TRBJ2-2; a possible D gene is TRBD2 (5 bases). The CDR3 contains 14 residues. Trimming pared 1 base from V and 6 bases from J, leaving 9 bases between. The germline gives CDR1 LNHDA, CDR2 SQIVND (reference sequence). In DNA form, the CDR3 reads TGTGCCAGTAGTATAGGGGGAGTGGCCGGGGAGCTGTTTTTT. This translates into CASSIGGVAGELFF.

The chain employs TRBV14 and TRBJ1-2; 8 nucleotides match TRBD1. V lost 0 bases to trimming and J lost 4 bases; unmatched junction nucleotides: 7. Germline CDR1 reads SGHDN; CDR2 reads FVKESK. The CDR3 is made up of 16 amino acids. The CDR3 sequence is CASSQDYTTGGYGYTF. CDR3 in DNA: TGTGCCAGCAGCCAAGACTACACTACAGGGGGCTATGGCTACACCTTC.